This entry lists 18 T cell receptor beta chains sequenced from one sample in a study of shared clonotypes between healthy human individuals. TCRdb keeps only in-frame clones here, not all; method: immunoSEQ multiplex PCR. In the table there are 400,000 to 500,000 clones, roughly 85% of which are singletons. The sequenced material came from PBMCs. The origin of the receptors is a woman aged 40 to 50 in good health. Some clones in this sample may be carry-over from other donors' samples.

V is TRBV5-1 and J is TRBJ2-7, with D uncertain. Germline V gene sequence: CDR1 SGHRS, CDR2 YFSETQ. The CDR3 has 14 amino acids. The germline V and J ends were trimmed by 5 bases and 0 bases, with 12 bases remaining between them. CDR3 amino acids: CASSGWPYSYEQYF. The CDR3 DNA reads as TGCGCCAGCAGTGGCTGGCCCTACTCCTACGAGCAGTACTTC.

This chain joins TRBV4-2 and TRBJ1-3; the D gene is possibly TRBD1 (6 bases). The CDR3 loop spans 14 amino acids. Germline CDR1 LGHNA, CDR2 YNFKEQ. Trimming stripped 1 base from V and 7 bases from J, with 11 bases between. CDR3 DNA sequence: TGTGCCAGCAGCCAAGTTAGTCAGGGGAACACCATATATTTT. It specifies CASSQVSQGNTIYF.

This chain uses TRBV28 with TRBJ1-2, with 9 nucleotides matching TRBD1. V gave up 6 bases and J gave up 14 bases; unmatched junction bases: 10. The germline CDR1 and CDR2 sequences are MDHEN and SYDVKM. The CDR3 covers 12 residues. CDR3 DNA: TGTGCCAGCAGACCTCGGGACAGGGCTTATACCTTC. This translates into CASRPRDRAYTF.

This chain connects TRBV2 to TRBJ1-1; D uncertain. The CDR3 is 13 residues long. The ends were cut back, 6 bases at V and 7 bases at J, with 15 bases in the middle. Per the germline V gene, CDR1 is SNHLY and CDR2 is FYNNEI. The CDR3 reads CASRMTSRGEAFF. The CDR3 DNA is TGTGCCAGCAGAATGACCTCCCGTGGTGAAGCTTTCTTT.

The chain is built from TRBV2 and TRBJ2-6; TRBD2 matches at 7 bases. The ends lost 10 bases at V and 3 bases at J; junction bases unmatched: 9. The CDR3 is 15 residues long. Germline CDR1 and CDR2: SNHLY and FYNNEI. The chain's CDR3 is CATSAGEGGANVLTF. The CDR3 DNA sequence: TGTGCCACCAGCGCTGGGGAGGGTGGGGCCAACGTCCTGACTTTC.

The rearrangement links TRBV25-1 to TRBJ2-4, with TRBD2 identical over 7 bases. The V gene end was trimmed by 2 bases and the J gene end by 13 bases; junction bases not matched to a gene: 2. CDR1 is MGHDK, CDR2 SYGVNS, per germline. The CDR3 totals 11 residues. In nucleotides, the CDR3 is TGTGCCAGCAGTGAAGGGGGGGGACAGTACTTC. Translation gives CASSEGGGQYF.

This sequence joins TRBV4-1 and TRBJ2-1; D remains ambiguous. Germline V gene data show CDR1 as MGHRA and CDR2 as YSYEKL. The CDR3 is 12 residues long. V was cut by 3 bases and J by 7 bases, with 7 bases left in between. CDR3 amino acids: CASSQLGNEQFF. As DNA, the CDR3 is TGCGCCAGCAGCCAGTTGGGTAATGAGCAGTTCTTC.

The chain combines TRBV5-1 with TRBJ1-4; possible D gene TRBD1, 5 bases. Trimming pared 4 bases from V and 6 bases from J, leaving 16 bases between. The CDR3 is made up of 15 amino acids. Germline V gives CDR1 SGHRS, CDR2 YFSETQ. The CDR3 spells CASSGGGRVDEKLFF. The CDR3 nucleotides are TGCGCCAGCAGCGGGGGAGGCAGAGTAGATGAAAAACTGTTTTTT.

The J gene is TRBJ2-7, the V gene TRBV28; 12 nucleotides align to TRBD1. CDR1 is MDHEN, CDR2 SYDVKM, per germline. J lost 0 bases, V lost 3 bases, and 6 bases had no gene match. The CDR3 loop spans 17 amino acids. CDR3 region: CASSFGTGGPSSYEQYF. CDR3 nucleotides: TGTGCCAGCAGTTTCGGGACAGGGGGCCCAAGCTCCTACGAGCAGTACTTC.

The chain links TRBV2 to TRBJ2-3; 10 bases line up with TRBD1. V was pared by 6 bases and J by 2 bases, with 5 bases of the junction left unmatched. Germline V gene lookup returns CDR1 SNHLY and CDR2 FYNNEI. The CDR3 spans 15 residues. The CDR3 is CASRTGTGVTDTQYF. The DNA of the CDR3 is TGTGCCAGCAGAACCGGGACAGGGGTCACAGATACGCAGTATTTT. The full variable domain, its missing parts supplied by reference TRBV2 and TRBJ2-3, is EPEVTQTPSHQVTQMGQEVILRCVPISNHLYFYWYRQILGQKVEFLVSFYNNEISEKSEIFDDQFSVERPDGSNFTLKIRSTKLEDSAMYFCASRTGTGVTDTQYFGPGTRLTVL.

The rearrangement uses TRBV18 and TRBJ2-7; 9 bases line up with TRBD1. Trimming at V came to 3 bases and at J to 7 bases, leaving 10 bases not matched to a gene. Germline CDR1 is KGHSH and CDR2 is LQKENI. CDR3 length equals 15 residues. The CDR3 loop reads CASSPFRDRVGEQYF. The CDR3 DNA follows: TGTGCCAGCTCACCGTTCCGGGACAGGGTTGGTGAGCAGTACTTC.

This chain connects TRBV27 to TRBJ2-4, with TRBD2 identical over 7 bases. This CDR3 contains 16 residues. CDR1 and CDR2 (germline): MNHEY, SMNVEV (reference sequence). V gave up 0 bases and J gave up 10 bases; unmatched junction bases: 12. The CDR3, as DNA: TGTGCCAGCAGTTTATCCGGGCCCAGCGGGACTGGGATTCAGTACTTC. Its translation: CASSLSGPSGTGIQYF.

This clone was observed a handful of times. V and J are TRBV5-1 and TRBJ2-1; D is possibly TRBD1 (6 bases). This CDR3 region has 13 residues. The V end was cut by 4 bases, the J end by 10 bases, with 15 bases between. Germline V CDR1 and CDR2: SGHRS, YFSETQ. CDR3 sequence: CASSRIPGTEQFF. The CDR3 DNA follows: TGCGCCAGCAGCCGGATACCCGGGACAGAGCAGTTCTTC.

The chain carries TRBV29-1 and TRBJ2-7; 9 nucleotides align to TRBD2. Germline V lookup: CDR1 SQVTM, CDR2 ANQGSEA. CDR3 length: 18 amino acids. The trim removed 4 bases at V and 4 bases at J, leaving 20 bases unmatched. CDR3 sequence (DNA): TGCAGCGTTGCGGGTGTTAAGTTAGCGGGAGCTGTGACGTACGAGCAGTACTTC. Its translation: CSVAGVKLAGAVTYEQYF.

V gene TRBV19 combines with J gene TRBJ2-2, with D perhaps TRBD1 or TRBD2 (5 bases each). This CDR3 region has 15 residues. Germline V gives CDR1 LNHDA, CDR2 SQIVND (reference sequence). The V and J ends lost 6 bases and 3 bases respectively, with 14 bases between them. The CDR3 region is CASSQRGSDTGELFF. In DNA form, the CDR3 reads TGTGCCAGTAGCCAACGGGGCAGTGACACCGGGGAGCTGTTTTTT.

This clone turned up a few times. CDR3 coding DNA: TGTGCCAGCAGTTTAGGGGTTGGGGGGGTTGAAGCTTTCTTT. Amino acid sequence: CASSLGVGGVEAFF. The chain links TRBV27 to TRBJ1-1; possibly TRBD1 for D (5 bases). This CDR3 contains 14 residues. V lost 2 bases and J lost 7, with 14 bases in between. Germline CDR1 MNHEY, CDR2 SMNVEV (reference sequence).

In this sample, this clone turned up a few times. The rearrangement uses TRBV5-5 and TRBJ2-7; 8 nucleotides agree with TRBD1. Germline V lookup: CDR1 SGHKS, CDR2 YYEKEE (reference sequence). This CDR3 region has 15 residues. The J segment lost 0 bases and the V segment lost 4 bases, leaving 6 bases of the junction unmatched. The CDR3 nucleotides read TGTGCCAGCAGCCTACGGACAGGGTTCTCCTACGAGCAGTACTTC. Its protein product is CASSLRTGFSYEQYF.

The chain employs TRBV10-1 and TRBJ2-7; D possibly corresponds to TRBD2 (6 bases). The V end was cut by 7 bases, the J end by 7 bases, with 14 bases between. The CDR3 has 12 residues. From germline, CDR1 is WNHNN and CDR2 SYGVQD (reference sequence). The CDR3 DNA sequence: TGCGCCAGCATCGGCGGGGTTTGGGAGCAGTACTTC. Its protein product is CASIGGVWEQYF.